This TCR beta chain derives from a study of blood T cell repertoires in COVID-19. Trimming took 4 bases from V and 6 from J; bases not matched to a gene: 11. The CDR3 consists of 16 residues. Looked up from germline, CDR1 is SGHRS and CDR2 is YFSETQ. The data were produced by immunoSEQ multiplex PCR, yet TCRdb's version contains in-frame clones alone and is incomplete. The data show 200,000 to 300,000 clones, less than 90% seen once. The receptor's source is a man between 60 and 75 years old who had recovered from COVID-19. The sequenced sample consisted of peripheral blood. The V gene is TRBV5-1, the J gene TRBJ2-1; 9 positions agree with TRBD2. The CDR3 loop is CASSPSGGLVANEQFF. The CDR3 DNA sequence: TGCGCCAGCAGCCCGAGCGGGGGGCTCGTCGCCAATGAGCAGTTCTTC.